These 15 T cell receptor beta chains share one sample of origin, sequenced in a study of blood T cell repertoires in COVID-19 (TCRdb year 2020). Libraries were made using the immunoSEQ multiplex PCR assay. The clones in this table, taken by TCRdb from immuneACCESS, are in-frame only. Not every clone is retained; where verified, under half of the shortfall comes from an unresolved V gene, and the cause of the rest is unknown. This sample comprises roughly 260,000 clones, roughly three quarters of them detected only once. Of the sample, 4% falls within the top ten clones. The sequencing sample was made of peripheral blood. These TCRs come from a woman aged 40 to 50 with active or convalescent COVID-19.

The chain's CDR3 is CASSVMSGAQETQYF. The DNA for the CDR3 is TGTGCCAGCTCGGTCATGTCGGGAGCCCAAGAGACCCAGTACTTC. The rearrangement links TRBV18 to TRBJ2-5; D may be TRBD2 (6 bases). Germline values: CDR1 KGHSH, CDR2 LQKENI. With 6 bases removed from V and 1 base from J, the gap between germline ends came to 15 bases. The CDR3 totals 15 residues.

The V call is TRBV4-1, the J call TRBJ1-2, with D unclear. V was shortened by 5 bases and J by 4 bases, with 17 bases between the two germline ends. The germline V gene encodes CDR1 MGHRA and CDR2 YSYEKL. There are 15 residues in the CDR3. The CDR3 coding sequence is TGCGCCAGCAGCGTATCGCCCAGGAACCTCTATGGCTACACCTTC. Protein product: CASSVSPRNLYGYTF.

The chain links TRBV2 to TRBJ1-1; D is possibly TRBD1 (6 bases). The germline V and J ends were trimmed by 2 bases and 5 bases, with 12 bases remaining between them. CDR3 size: 14 residues. Germline CDR1 is SNHLY and CDR2 is FYNNEI. The CDR3 nucleotides read TGTGCCAGCAGTGAACAGGGGAGTAGAACTGAAGCTTTCTTT. This encodes CASSEQGSRTEAFF.

This clone was counted only a few times. V and J are TRBV28 and TRBJ1-2; TRBD1 matches 10 bases. This CDR3 region has 14 residues. Trimming cost V 6 bases and J 6 bases; bases outside gene matches: 7. Per germline, CDR1 MDHEN and CDR2 SYDVKM. The DNA for the CDR3 is TGTGCCAGCAGCCTGGACAGGGGGTTCGATGGCTACACCTTC. Translated: CASSLDRGFDGYTF.

The chain joins TRBV19 to TRBJ2-7; maybe TRBD1 (5 bases). CDR3 length: 15 amino acids. Looked up from germline, CDR1 is LNHDA and CDR2 is SQIVND (reference sequence). Trimming stripped 4 bases from V and 0 bases from J, with 13 bases between. The CDR3 DNA follows: TGTGCCAGTAGTACTTCTTGGGGCCTCTCCTACGAGCAGTACGTC. It codes for CASSTSWGLSYEQYV.

The chain is built from TRBV12-3 or TRBV12-4 and TRBJ1-4; no firm D call. Trimming removed 6 bases from V and 7 bases from J, with 6 bases in between. This CDR3 region has 11 residues. CDR3 sequence (DNA): TGTGCCAGCAGCCGGGGTGAAAAACTGTTTTTT. This encodes CASSRGEKLFF.

The chain combines TRBV10-1 with TRBJ2-3; TRBD2 matches 11 bases. Losses at the gene ends were 4 bases for V and 5 bases for J; bases not matched to a gene: 8. This CDR3 is built from 16 residues. Per germline, CDR1 WNHNN and CDR2 SYGVQD (reference sequence). CDR3 in DNA: TGCGCCAGCAGTGGAACTAGCGGGGGATTCAGAGATACGCAGTATTTT. The encoded protein is CASSGTSGGFRDTQYF.

The chain couples TRBV19 to TRBJ2-7; TRBD1 might be the D (5 bases). Germline V CDR1 and CDR2: LNHDA, SQIVND (reference sequence). V lost 3 bases and J 3 bases, leaving 15 bases between the germline ends. The CDR3 extends over 15 amino acids. CDR3 residues: CASSMPDDSYYEQYV. The CDR3 DNA reads as TGTGCCAGTAGTATGCCCGATGACAGCTACTACGAGCAGTACGTC.

The J gene is TRBJ2-1, the V gene TRBV5-8; no firm D call. The CDR3 extends over 14 amino acids. Germline CDR1 reads SGHTS; CDR2 reads YDEGEE. Trimming took off 6 bases at V and 2 bases at J, with 12 bases between the two ends. DNA of the CDR3: TGTGCCAGCACGTTCCCGCTAACCTACAATGAGCAGTTCTTC. Its translation is CASTFPLTYNEQFF.

This clone has a count of ten or more. The chain combines TRBV7-9 with TRBJ1-6; D call uncertain. Germline CDR1 is SEHNR and CDR2 is FQNEAQ (reference sequence). Trimming left V 3 bases short and J 10 bases short, with 13 bases between. The length of the CDR3 is 14 residues. In DNA form, the CDR3 reads TGTGCCAGCAGCTTTTCAGCCCCGGGGTCACCCCTCCACTTT. Protein product: CASSFSAPGSPLHF.

This clone occurred once. The gene calls are TRBV10-1 and TRBJ1-2; no reliable D call. The CDR3 extends over 12 amino acids. V lost 3 bases, J lost 2 bases, and 4 bases lay in between. From germline, CDR1 is WNHNN and CDR2 SYGVQD (reference sequence). CDR3: CASSDSNYGYTF. The CDR3, as DNA: TGCGCCAGCAGTGACTCGAACTATGGCTACACCTTC.

The chain employs TRBV7-2 and TRBJ1-2, with TRBD1 identical over 11 bases. The CDR3 has 16 amino acids. J lost 1 base, V lost 5 bases, and 6 bases had no gene match. Germline-derived CDR1 and CDR2 are SGHTA and FQGNSA. The CDR3 DNA follows: TGTGCCAGCAGCCCCGGACAGGGGGCGGGTAACTATGGCTACACCTTC. Residues: CASSPGQGAGNYGYTF.

The chain carries TRBV19 and TRBJ1-4, with D perhaps TRBD1 (6 bases). CDR3 size: 15 residues. The germline V and J ends were trimmed by 2 bases and 10 bases, with 17 bases remaining between them. The germline V gene has CDR1 LNHDA and CDR2 SQIVND (reference sequence). The CDR3 here is CASSIPSTGLGKLFF. The CDR3 DNA follows: TGTGCCAGTAGTATACCGAGCACAGGGTTGGGAAAACTGTTTTTT. The full variable domain, in which reference TRBV19 and TRBJ1-4 provide the parts outside the CDR3, is DGGITQSPKYLFRKEGQNVTLSCEQNLNHDAMYWYRQDPGQGLRLIYYSQIVNDFQKGDIAEGYSVSREKKESFPLTVTSAQKNPTAFYLCASSIPSTGLGKLFFGSGTQLSVL.

This clone was seen a few times. This rearrangement joins TRBV9 to TRBJ1-5; 7 bases agree with TRBD1. From germline, CDR1 is SGDLS and CDR2 YYNGEE. This CDR3 region has 15 residues. With V trimmed by 4 bases and J by 4 bases, 8 bases remained unmatched. The CDR3 DNA is TGTGCCAGCAGCCGAGCAGGGGGTTCAAATCAGCCCCAGCATTTT. It yields the protein CASSRAGGSNQPQHF.

The chain employs TRBV19 and TRBJ2-1, with D perhaps matching TRBD1 (5 bases). Germline-derived CDR1 and CDR2 are LNHDA and SQIVND (reference sequence). This CDR3 comprises 14 residues. Deletions cut 4 bases from V and 8 bases from J, with 15 bases between. Here the CDR3 reads CASSTQGPRHEQFF. The CDR3 region has the DNA TGTGCCAGTAGTACGCAGGGTCCTCGGCATGAGCAGTTCTTC.